These 22 T cell receptor beta chains were sequenced from one sample in a study of shared clonotypes between healthy human individuals. Naive CD8 cells, CD45RO-negative and positively selected for CCR7, excluded terminally differentiated effector memory CD45RA+ cells. This table comes from immunoSEQ multiplex PCR, and its TCRdb copy is limited to in-frame clones, with some not included. The sample contains some 2.1 million clones, approximately 94% of which appear only once. Sequencing was performed on naive CD8+ T cells sorted from blood. The receptors come from a man aged 18 to 29 in good health.

The chain has TRBV2 and TRBJ2-1; D is possibly TRBD1 or TRBD2 (5 bases each). The germline CDR1 and CDR2 sequences are SNHLY and FYNNEI. The CDR3 length is 15 residues. The V end lost 3 bases, the J end lost 12 bases, and 21 bases lay between the germline ends. The CDR3 loop is CASSEGVMGSSGQFF. The DNA of the CDR3 is TGTGCCAGCAGTGAGGGGGTCATGGGGAGTTCAGGGCAGTTCTTC.

The chain carries TRBV27 and TRBJ1-5; the D is unclear. Germline V gene sequence: CDR1 MNHEY, CDR2 SMNVEV (reference sequence). The CDR3 is made up of 13 amino acids. Trimming removed 5 bases from V and 9 bases from J, with 14 bases in between. The CDR3 here is CASSLGIQAPQHF. Here the CDR3 DNA reads TGTGCCAGCAGTCTAGGGATTCAAGCGCCCCAGCATTTT.

This clone was detected only once. The chain employs TRBV27 and TRBJ2-3; D not certain. This CDR3 is built from 15 residues. V was trimmed by 5 bases and J by 0 bases, leaving 12 bases between them. Germline V lookup: CDR1 MNHEY, CDR2 SMNVEV (reference sequence). Here the CDR3 DNA reads TGTGCCAGCAGTCCTGTTACGACCAGCACAGATACGCAGTATTTT. It yields the protein CASSPVTTSTDTQYF.

There are a few counts of this clone. The sample has other DNA sequences that encode this CDR3 too. V usage is TRBV11-3 and J usage is TRBJ1-6, with D maybe TRBD1 (5 bases). CDR1 and CDR2 (germline): SGHNT, YENEEA. The ends were cut back, 5 bases at V and 7 bases at J, with 9 bases in the middle. The CDR3 spans 13 residues. CDR3 in amino acids: CASSTGLNSPLHF. In nucleotides, the CDR3 is TGTGCCAGCAGCACGGGGCTCAATTCACCCCTCCACTTT.

This chain connects TRBV7-9 to TRBJ2-7; 11 bases agree with TRBD2. There are 15 residues in the CDR3. The V gene's germline CDR1 is SEHNR and CDR2 FQNEAQ (reference sequence). Unmatched junction bases numbered 4, after V lost 5 bases and J lost 1 base. The CDR3 reads CASSTLAGVSYEQYF. For the CDR3, the DNA is TGTGCCAGCAGCACACTAGCGGGAGTATCCTACGAGCAGTACTTC.

This chain connects TRBV10-3 to TRBJ1-1, with 9 nucleotides matching TRBD1. This CDR3 is 14 amino acids long. Germline lookup yields CDR1 ENHRY and CDR2 SYGVKD. With 4 bases clipped from V and 2 bases from J, the junction kept 2 bases outside the gene matches. Here the CDR3 reads CAISVGQGNTEAFF. CDR3 in DNA: TGTGCCATCAGTGTGGGACAGGGTAACACTGAAGCTTTCTTT.

V usage is TRBV5-1 and J usage is TRBJ2-7, with D perhaps TRBD1 (6 bases). The V end was cut by 3 bases, the J end by 2 bases, with 9 bases between. The length of the CDR3 is 13 residues. Looked up from germline, CDR1 is SGHRS and CDR2 is YFSETQ. The CDR3 spells CASSWDTTYEQYF. Written as DNA, the CDR3 is TGCGCCAGCAGCTGGGACACCACCTACGAGCAGTACTTC.

V and J are TRBV7-6 and TRBJ1-1; D gene uncertain. The CDR3 length is 13 residues. Germline loops: CDR1 SGHVS, CDR2 FNYEAQ. V lost 5 bases, J lost 3 bases, and 10 bases lay in between. CDR3 in DNA: TGTGCCAGCAGCCGCGTCGGGTACACTGAAGCTTTCTTT. This sequence encodes CASSRVGYTEAFF.

The CDR3 is CASSLANEQYF. The CDR3 bases are TGTGCCAGCAGTTTGGCGAACGAGCAGTACTTC. This chain connects TRBV2 to TRBJ2-7; D uncertain. V was trimmed by 5 bases and J by 5 bases, leaving 7 bases between them. The CDR3 consists of 11 residues. Germline CDR1 reads SNHLY; CDR2 reads FYNNEI.

The chain is built from TRBV10-3 and TRBJ2-2; a weak D match, TRBD1 (5 bases). Looked up from germline, CDR1 is ENHRY and CDR2 is SYGVKD. The CDR3 is 13 residues long. V was trimmed by 7 bases and J by 4 bases, leaving 10 bases between them. As DNA, the CDR3 is TGTGCCATCAATGCAGGGTCCACCGGGGAGCTGTTTTTT. Translation gives CAINAGSTGELFF.

The CDR3 is CASKLSGGEYNEQFF. The CDR3 DNA reads TGTGCCAGCAAATTGAGCGGGGGGGAATACAATGAGCAGTTCTTC. The chain combines TRBV6-5 with TRBJ2-1; 10 bases fit TRBD2. V was pared by 7 bases and J by 4 bases, with 7 bases of the junction left unmatched. Germline values: CDR1 MNHEY, CDR2 SVGAGI. This CDR3 contains 15 residues.

V and J are TRBV27 and TRBJ2-7; 11 bases map to TRBD1. Trimming cost V 1 base and J 3 bases; bases outside gene matches: 2. The CDR3 extends over 15 amino acids. In germline, CDR1 is MNHEY, CDR2 SMNVEV (reference sequence). CDR3 nucleotides: TGTGCCAGCAGTTTATTAGGGACAGGGGGCTACGAGCAGTACTTC. Translating it yields CASSLLGTGGYEQYF.

About this clone itself: This sample includes further DNA sequences coding for the same CDR3. The genes are TRBV25-1 and TRBJ2-2; 9 bases agree with TRBD2. The V segment lost 3 bases and the J segment 4 bases; nucleotides outside the gene matches: 6. This CDR3 contains 16 residues. In germline, CDR1 is MGHDK, CDR2 SYGVNS. CDR3 loop: CASSEGLAAFTGELFF. The CDR3, as DNA: TGTGCCAGCAGTGAGGGACTAGCTGCCTTCACCGGGGAGCTGTTTTTT.

Comments on this clone: An end of the junction differs from the germline gene, which may be a read error. V is TRBV7-7 and J is TRBJ2-1; 7 positions match TRBD1. The CDR3 has 13 amino acids. CDR1 and CDR2 (germline): SSHAT, FNYEAQ (reference sequence). CDR3 sequence: CASSWRGGDEQFF. In DNA form, the CDR3 reads TGTGCTAGCAGCTGGAGAGGGGGCGATGAGCAGTTCTTC.

This chain uses TRBV5-1 with TRBJ2-7, with 7 bases matching TRBD2. CDR1 and CDR2 from the germline V gene are SGHRS and YFSETQ. The trim removed 2 bases at V and 4 bases at J, leaving 12 bases unmatched. The CDR3 runs 16 residues. CDR3 loop: CASSFRPGGSEYEQYF. The CDR3 bases are TGCGCCAGCAGCTTTCGGCCTGGCGGGAGCGAATACGAGCAGTACTTC.

Turning to this clone: A much more abundant neighbour one base away suggests this may be a read error. The chain joins TRBV6-5 to TRBJ2-1; 9 bases are a match to TRBD2. V gave up 4 bases and J gave up 4 bases; unmatched junction bases: 2. Germline V CDR1 and CDR2: MNHEY, SVGAGI. This CDR3 spans 14 amino acids. The CDR3 DNA is TGTGCCAGCAGTTTAAGCGGGAGGTACAATGAGCAGTTCTTC. This encodes CASSLSGRYNEQFF.

The V and J genes are TRBV5-6 and TRBJ2-1, with 12 bases aligning to TRBD2. V shed 2 bases and J 9 bases; nucleotides not matched to a gene: 9. This CDR3 comprises 16 residues. Germline CDR1 and CDR2: SGHDT and YYEEEE. The CDR3 coding sequence is TGTGCCAGCAGCTTAGAGACTAGCGGGAGTGTAGGTGAGCAGTTCTTC. Translated, it gives CASSLETSGSVGEQFF.

The chain joins TRBV2 to TRBJ2-1, with D uncertain. The V end lost 5 bases, the J end lost 9 bases, and 5 bases lay between the germline ends. The CDR3 contains 10 residues. Germline assignment: CDR1 SNHLY and CDR2 FYNNEI. The DNA of the CDR3 is TGTGCCAGCAGTTGGACTGAGCAGTTCTTC. The encoded protein is CASSWTEQFF. Full variable domain (outside the CDR3, taken from reference TRBV2 and TRBJ2-1): EPEVTQTPSHQVTQMGQEVILRCVPISNHLYFYWYRQILGQKVEFLVSFYNNEISEKSEIFDDQFSVERPDGSNFTLKIRSTKLEDSAMYFCASSWTEQFFGPGTRLTVL.

The chain employs TRBV27 and TRBJ1-1; D uncertain. V was pared by 8 bases and J by 6 bases, with 10 bases between. The CDR3 is made up of 11 amino acids. Looked up from germline, CDR1 is MNHEY and CDR2 is SMNVEV (reference sequence). CDR3 coding DNA: TGTGCCAGCGCCAATGTGGCTGAAGCTTTCTTT. This codes for CASANVAEAFF.

The chain uses TRBV2 and TRBJ2-1, with 8 positions matching TRBD2. Germline CDR1 is SNHLY and CDR2 is FYNNEI. The CDR3 has 14 amino acids. Trimming took 7 bases from V and 6 from J; bases not matched to a gene: 8. The CDR3 DNA reads as TGTGCCAGCAAAGAACATAGCGGGATCAATGAGCAGTTCTTC. The encoded protein is CASKEHSGINEQFF. Together with reference TRBV2 and TRBJ2-1, the CDR3 gives the full variable domain: EPEVTQTPSHQVTQMGQEVILRCVPISNHLYFYWYRQILGQKVEFLVSFYNNEISEKSEIFDDQFSVERPDGSNFTLKIRSTKLEDSAMYFCASKEHSGINEQFFGPGTRLTVL.

J is TRBJ2-3 and V is TRBV5-1, with no clear D. V was pared by 4 bases and J by 4 bases, with 10 bases between. This CDR3 contains 13 residues. Germline V gene sequence: CDR1 SGHRS, CDR2 YFSETQ. For the CDR3, the DNA is TGCGCCAGCAGCCCCGCATTTCCAGATACGCAGTATTTT. This codes for CASSPAFPDTQYF.

A word on this clone: Other DNA sequences of this sample code for an identical CDR3. This CDR3 is CASSQVEGTDTQYF. CDR3 nucleotides: TGCGCCAGCAGCCAAGTGGAAGGCACAGATACGCAGTATTTT. The chain uses TRBV4-1 and TRBJ2-3; D is ambiguous. This CDR3 has 14 residues. Germline V lookup: CDR1 MGHRA, CDR2 YSYEKL. The germline V and J ends were trimmed by 1 base and 1 base, with 6 bases remaining between them.